The 23 T cell receptor beta chains below were found in one sample sequenced in a study of blood T cell repertoires in COVID-19. TCRdb's copy holds only in-frame clones and misses some; the assay was immunoSEQ multiplex PCR. This table holds over 250,000 clones, roughly 87% found once. Material: peripheral blood. Receptor source: a human donor in a cohort sampled during active COVID-19.

The chain employs TRBV5-4 and TRBJ2-7; a weak D match, TRBD2 (5 bases). V was pared by 2 bases and J by 8 bases, with 11 bases between. Germline loops: CDR1 SGHNT, CDR2 YYREEE (reference sequence). The CDR3 is made up of 12 amino acids. The CDR3 spells CASSFRGPKQYF. Written as DNA, the CDR3 is TGTGCCAGCAGCTTTCGAGGGCCTAAGCAGTACTTC.

This clone was found a few times. The gene calls are TRBV19 and TRBJ1-1; D gene uncertain. This CDR3 contains 13 residues. CDR1 is LNHDA, CDR2 SQIVND, per germline (reference sequence). Trimming cost V 5 bases and J 2 bases, with 9 bases left between them. Written as DNA, the CDR3 is TGTGCCAGTAGTTTGGAGATAAACACTGAAGCTTTCTTT. The encoded protein is CASSLEINTEAFF.

The chain combines TRBV3-1 (or the pseudogene TRBV3-2) with TRBJ2-5; 12 nucleotides agree with TRBD2. The CDR3 length is 16 residues. CDR1 LGHDT and CDR2 YNNKEL come from the germline V gene (reference sequence). V was pared by 1 base and J by 5 bases, with 5 bases of the junction left unmatched. The CDR3 sequence: CASSQGRLAGVETQYF. The CDR3 DNA is TGTGCCAGCAGCCAAGGGCGACTAGCGGGAGTGGAGACCCAGTACTTC.

This clone was seen a few times. J is TRBJ2-7 and V is TRBV6-5, with D hard to call. The length of the CDR3 is 13 residues. Trimming cost V 6 bases and J 3 bases, with 12 bases left between them. Germline V CDR1 and CDR2: MNHEY, SVGAGI. CDR3 in amino acids: CASSPSDFYEQYF. CDR3 in DNA: TGTGCCAGCAGCCCGAGTGATTTCTACGAGCAGTACTTC.

CDR3 protein: CASSTTDTQYF. CDR3 nucleotides: TGTGCCAGCAGTACAACAGATACGCAGTATTTT. This chain uses TRBV6-2 or TRBV6-3 with TRBJ2-3; D is ambiguous. Germline V gene sequence: CDR1 MNHEY, CDR2 SVGEGT. The CDR3 contains 11 residues. Trimming pared 5 bases from V and 3 bases from J, leaving 3 bases between.

A few counts support this clone. The chain joins TRBV18 to TRBJ2-7, with D perhaps TRBD1 (6 bases). V was cut by 6 bases and J by 6 bases, with 12 bases left in between. The CDR3 has 12 amino acids. Germline V gene data show CDR1 as KGHSH and CDR2 as LQKENI. The CDR3 DNA follows: TGTGCCAGCTCGCCGGGACAAAGCGAGCAGTACTTC. It translates to CASSPGQSEQYF.

This clone was counted a single time. The chain is built from TRBV7-9 and TRBJ2-1; 11 bases are shared with TRBD2. CDR1 is SEHNR and CDR2 is FQNEAQ in the germline V gene (reference sequence). The V gene end was trimmed by 3 bases and the J gene end by 4 bases; junction bases not matched to a gene: 14. This CDR3 contains 19 residues. CDR3 sequence (DNA): TGTGCCAGCAGCTTTATCGGGGCTAGCGGGAGGAGCTCTTACAATGAGCAGTTCTTC. Translation: CASSFIGASGRSSYNEQFF.

The DNA of the CDR3 is TGCAGCGTTGAGGAGGGTACAGTCTTGAACTATGGCTACACCTTC. Protein product: CSVEEGTVLNYGYTF. This chain links TRBV29-1 with TRBJ1-2; D is unresolved. Germline V gives CDR1 SQVTM, CDR2 ANQGSEA. Between the trimmed V and J ends, which lost 3 bases and 2 bases, there was a span of 16 bases. The CDR3 is made up of 15 amino acids. The full variable domain, rest sourced from reference TRBV29-1 and TRBJ1-2, is SAVISQKPSRDICQRGTSLTIQCQVDSQVTMMFWYRQQPGQSLTLIATANQGSEATYESGFVIDKFPISRPNLTFSTLTVSNMSPEDSSIYLCSVEEGTVLNYGYTFGSGTRLTVV.

Concerning this clone: At one boundary the junction diverges from the germline segment, which might be a read error. CDR3 coding DNA: TGTGCCAGCAGTTTATCATACTCTGGTCAGGGGTCGAGTGTCTTT. Its translation: CASSLSYSGQGSSVF. The chain employs TRBV28 and TRBJ1-1; TRBD1 might be the D (6 bases). The CDR3 is 15 amino acids. Germline CDR1 and CDR2: MDHEN and SYDVKM.

V usage is TRBV28 and J usage is TRBJ1-2; 9 bases match TRBD1. The CDR3 consists of 15 residues. Losses at the gene ends were 7 bases for V and 5 bases for J; bases not matched to a gene: 11. Looked up from germline, CDR1 is MDHEN and CDR2 is SYDVKM. The CDR3 is CASTAGWGQGYGYTF. DNA of the CDR3: TGTGCCAGCACCGCTGGTTGGGGACAGGGTTATGGCTACACCTTC.

V and J are TRBV30 and TRBJ2-7; D perhaps matches TRBD1 (6 bases). CDR1 is GTSNPN, CDR2 SVGIG, per germline (reference sequence). The CDR3 runs to 13 residues. The germline V and J ends were trimmed by 3 bases and 3 bases, with 12 bases remaining between them. In DNA, the CDR3 is TGTGCCTGGAGGGGAGTAGGGGGCTACGAGCAGTACTTC. Translated, it gives CAWRGVGGYEQYF.

The chain links TRBV7-9 to TRBJ2-7; 10 bases are a match to TRBD2. Germline CDR1 and CDR2: SEHNR and FQNEAQ (reference sequence). The CDR3 loop spans 14 amino acids. Trimming removed 8 bases from V and 1 base from J; junction bases left unmatched: 5. CDR3 nucleotide sequence: TGTGCCAGCCTCGGGACTAGCGCTTCCTACGAGCAGTACTTC. Protein sequence: CASLGTSASYEQYF.

The V and J genes are TRBV7-2 and TRBJ2-3; unclear D gene. The CDR3 sequence is 14 residues long. Germline CDR1 reads SGHTA; CDR2 reads FQGNSA. V was shortened by 6 bases and J by 0 bases, with 10 bases between the two germline ends. The CDR3 nucleotides read TGTGCCAGCAGTCTCGAACATAGCACAGATACGCAGTATTTT. Its protein is CASSLEHSTDTQYF.

The rearrangement uses TRBV3-1 (or the pseudogene TRBV3-2) and TRBJ2-1; 8 bases map to TRBD2. Per germline, CDR1 LGHDT and CDR2 YNNKEL (reference sequence). This CDR3 is 14 amino acids long. The J segment lost 7 bases and the V segment lost 4 bases, leaving 6 bases of the junction unmatched. The CDR3 loop reads CASSPAGTRNEQFF. The CDR3 DNA sequence: TGTGCCAGCAGCCCTGCCGGGACTAGGAATGAGCAGTTCTTC.

The rearrangement links TRBV6-6 to TRBJ2-2; 11 bases map to TRBD2. Germline values: CDR1 MNHNY, CDR2 SVGAGI (reference sequence). The CDR3 has 15 residues. After removal of 6 bases from V and 6 bases from J, the junction contained 6 bases not matched to a gene. The CDR3 DNA reads TGTGCCAGCAGACTAGCGGGAGAGCTGGCCGGGGAGCTGTTTTTT. Amino acid sequence: CASRLAGELAGELFF.

The rearrangement joins TRBV5-1 to TRBJ1-4; TRBD1 aligns across 9 bases. The CDR3 contains 15 residues. V was pared by 3 bases and J by 8 bases, with 8 bases of the junction left unmatched. CDR1 SGHRS and CDR2 YFSETQ come from the germline V gene. The chain's CDR3 is CASSSPGQGVEKLFF. Written as DNA, the CDR3 is TGCGCCAGCAGCTCCCCGGGACAGGGTGTAGAAAAACTGTTTTTT.

Worth noting for this clone: The sample holds other DNA sequences that translate to the same CDR3. The CDR3 here is CASSPSSGANVLTF. The CDR3 DNA reads TGTGCCAGCTCCCCGTCCTCTGGGGCCAACGTCCTGACTTTC. The chain couples TRBV18 to TRBJ2-6; D is undetermined. CDR1 is KGHSH and CDR2 is LQKENI in the germline V gene. The CDR3 is 14 amino acids. The V end lost 6 bases, the J end lost 0 bases, and 6 bases lay between the germline ends.

DNA of the CDR3: TGTGCCAGCAGCCCCCGGCTAGACGGCAATGAGCAGTTCTTC. Its protein product is CASSPRLDGNEQFF. This rearrangement joins TRBV7-8 to TRBJ2-1; D remains unclear. This CDR3 is 14 amino acids long. Germline-derived CDR1 and CDR2 are SGHVS and FQNEAQ. With 5 bases removed from V and 6 bases from J, the gap between germline ends came to 14 bases.

This chain uses TRBV4-3 with TRBJ2-7; TRBD2 agrees at 13 bases. CDR1 and CDR2 from the germline V gene are LGHNA and YSLEER. This CDR3 comprises 16 residues. V trimming: 3 bases; J trimming: 5 bases; junction bases outside the gene matches: 7. The CDR3 sequence: CASSHRLGLAGDEQYF. In DNA, the CDR3 is TGCGCCAGCAGCCATCGACTTGGACTAGCGGGAGACGAGCAGTACTTC.

The V gene is TRBV5-1, the J gene TRBJ2-7; 9 nucleotides match TRBD2. This CDR3 has 14 amino acids. Trimming at V came to 0 bases and at J to 6 bases, leaving 4 bases not matched to a gene. The germline V gene encodes CDR1 SGHRS and CDR2 YFSETQ. The CDR3 sequence: CASSLGAGGPEQYF. CDR3 nucleotide sequence: TGCGCCAGCAGCTTGGGTGCGGGAGGGCCCGAGCAGTACTTC.

This chain connects TRBV6-5 to TRBJ2-7; 10 positions agree with TRBD2. V dropped 8 bases and J dropped 1; count of bases not matched to a gene: 5. The CDR3 consists of 14 residues. Germline CDR1 MNHEY, CDR2 SVGAGI. The CDR3 is CASASGSKSYEQYF. The CDR3 DNA is TGTGCCAGCGCTAGCGGGAGCAAGTCCTACGAGCAGTACTTC.

The chain links TRBV15 to TRBJ2-3; D gene ambiguous. The CDR3 covers 13 residues. The V end was cut by 0 bases, the J end by 6 bases, with 7 bases between. Germline CDR1 reads LNHNV; CDR2 reads YYDKDF (reference sequence). CDR3 sequence reads: CATSRETGDTQYF. In DNA, the CDR3 is TGTGCCACCAGCAGAGAGACTGGGGATACGCAGTATTTT. Based on the CDR3 plus reference TRBV15 and TRBJ2-3, the full variable domain is DAMVIQNPRYQVTQFGKPVTLSCSQTLNHNVMYWYQQKSSQAPKLLFHYYDKDFNNEADTPDNFQSRRPNTSFCFLDIRSPGLGDTAMYLCATSRETGDTQYFGPGTRLTVL.

The CDR3 DNA is TGTGCCAGCAGCCAATCCGGGAGAAAAAATGAGCAGTTCTTC. It yields the protein CASSQSGRKNEQFF. The genes are TRBV3-1 (or the pseudogene TRBV3-2) and TRBJ2-1, with a tentative D call TRBD2 (6 bases). Trimming stripped 2 bases from V and 7 bases from J, with 12 bases between. The germline CDR1 and CDR2 sequences are LGHDT and YNNKEL (reference sequence). This CDR3 comprises 14 residues.